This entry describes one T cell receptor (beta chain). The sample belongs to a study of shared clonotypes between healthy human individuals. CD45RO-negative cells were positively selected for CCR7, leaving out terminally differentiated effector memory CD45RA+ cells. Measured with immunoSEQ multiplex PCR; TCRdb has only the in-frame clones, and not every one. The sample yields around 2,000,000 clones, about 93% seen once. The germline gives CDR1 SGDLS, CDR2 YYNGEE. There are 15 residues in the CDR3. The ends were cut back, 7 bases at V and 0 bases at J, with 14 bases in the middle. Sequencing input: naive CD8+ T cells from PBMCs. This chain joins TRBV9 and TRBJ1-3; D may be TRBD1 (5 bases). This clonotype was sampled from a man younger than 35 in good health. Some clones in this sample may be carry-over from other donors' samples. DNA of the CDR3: TGTGCCAGCGCCGCGGGGGGTGCCTCTGGAAACACCATATATTTT. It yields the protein CASAAGGASGNTIYF. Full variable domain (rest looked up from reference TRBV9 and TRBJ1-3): DSGVTQTPKHLITATGQRVTLRCSPRSGDLSVYWYQQSLDQGLQFLIQYYNGEERAKGNILERFSAQQFPDLHSELNLSSLELGDSALYFCASAAGGASGNTIYFGEGSWLTVV.